This T cell receptor (beta chain) was found in a study of blood T cell repertoires in COVID-19. The V gene's germline CDR1 is MNHEY and CDR2 SMNVEV (reference sequence). The CDR3 extends over 15 amino acids. Trimming pared 3 bases from V and 9 bases from J, leaving 18 bases between. Here immunoSEQ multiplex PCR was the method, and the copy in TCRdb shows in-frame clones only, minus some. The table has about 59,000 clones, 65% to 80% seen once. The sequence was obtained from a human donor in a cohort sampled during active COVID-19. Sequencing was carried out using peripheral blood. The chain couples TRBV27 to TRBJ2-1; maybe TRBD1 (6 bases). In DNA, the CDR3 is TGTGCCAGCAGTTTGTTGGACAGACCCAACGGTGAGCAGTTCTTC. This translates into CASSLLDRPNGEQFF.